What follows describes a single T cell receptor (beta chain). Libraries were prepared by immunoSEQ multiplex PCR; TCRdb keeps only in-frame clonotypes and omits some of them. This table has about 170,000 clones, about 83% appearing once. This entry is derived from a study of blood T cell repertoires in COVID-19. Overall study: COVID-19 samples collected from the United States, Italy and Spain covered acute and convalescent phases. Sample material is recorded as cDNA or gDNA derived from T cells, B-cell-depleted T cells, or PBMCs.

Trimming cost V 6 bases and J 5 bases; bases outside gene matches: 6. The CDR3 spans 14 residues. In germline, CDR1 is MDHEN, CDR2 SYDVKM. The sequenced sample was peripheral blood. The V and J genes are TRBV28 and TRBJ1-1, with 10 nucleotides matching TRBD1. The TCR was taken from a woman of 80 years or more with acute or convalescent COVID-19. As DNA, the CDR3 is TGTGCCAGCAGGCCCCGGACAGGGGGGACTGAAGCTTTCTTT. Translating it yields CASRPRTGGTEAFF.